Sequencing of this T cell receptor beta chain was carried out in a study of T cell changes during pregnancy in multiple sclerosis. Method: immunoSEQ multiplex PCR; TCRdb's copy keeps in-frame clones and lacks some. Of about 110,000 clones listed, 92% were seen once; the top ten hold 1.5% to 1.7%. This CDR3 comprises 15 residues. The germline V gene has CDR1 ENHRY and CDR2 SYGVKD. J gave up 8 bases and V 9 bases, and 11 bases lay outside the gene matches. The source of this sequence is a female donor with multiple sclerosis, enrolled in a pregnancy study. The sequenced sample was peripheral blood, obtained in the third trimester of pregnancy. The chain recombines TRBV10-3 with TRBJ1-6; TRBD1 aligns across 9 bases. The CDR3 loop is CAIKTTGQGDSPLHF. The CDR3 region has the DNA TGTGCCATTAAAACAACGGGACAGGGTGATTCACCCCTCCACTTT.